The clone carrying this T cell receptor (beta chain) was picked up many times. Its antigen is not identified. Here immunoSEQ multiplex PCR was the method, and the copy in TCRdb shows in-frame clones only, minus some. The data hold tens of thousands of clones, with about 70% observed a single time. The data stem from a study of cytotoxic CD8 clonotypes in ibrutinib-treated CLL. General study findings and limits: Public clonotypes were uncommon and contracted or stayed stable on treatment.

V was clipped by 8 bases and J by 8 bases, with 15 bases between them. The germline CDR1 and CDR2 sequences are SNHLY and FYNNEI. The CDR3 is 12 residues long. The chain joins TRBV2 to TRBJ1-2; maybe TRBD1 (6 bases). The sequence derives from a human donor with chronic lymphocytic leukemia. This sample comprised PBMCs, obtained after 24 months of ibrutinib treatment. DNA of the CDR3: TGTGCCAGCGGAAGAGTTAGGGGGGGCTACACCTTC. It translates to CASGRVRGGYTF.